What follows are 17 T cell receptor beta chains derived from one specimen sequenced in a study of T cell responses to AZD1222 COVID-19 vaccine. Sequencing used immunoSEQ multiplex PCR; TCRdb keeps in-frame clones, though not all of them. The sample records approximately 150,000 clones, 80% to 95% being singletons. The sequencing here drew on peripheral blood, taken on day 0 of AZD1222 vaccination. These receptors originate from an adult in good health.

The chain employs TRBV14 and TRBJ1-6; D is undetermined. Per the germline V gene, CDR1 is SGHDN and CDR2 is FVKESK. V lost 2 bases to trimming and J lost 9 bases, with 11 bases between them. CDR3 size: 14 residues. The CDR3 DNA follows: TGTGCCAGCAGCCAATGGCAGGATGCTTCACCCCTCCACTTT. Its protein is CASSQWQDASPLHF.

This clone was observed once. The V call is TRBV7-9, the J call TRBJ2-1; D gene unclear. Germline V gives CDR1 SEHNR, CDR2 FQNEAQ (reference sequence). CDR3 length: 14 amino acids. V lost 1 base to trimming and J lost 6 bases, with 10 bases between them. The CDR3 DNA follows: TGTGCCAGCAGCTTAGTGGGCCAGCCCAATGAGCAGTTCTTC. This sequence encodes CASSLVGQPNEQFF.

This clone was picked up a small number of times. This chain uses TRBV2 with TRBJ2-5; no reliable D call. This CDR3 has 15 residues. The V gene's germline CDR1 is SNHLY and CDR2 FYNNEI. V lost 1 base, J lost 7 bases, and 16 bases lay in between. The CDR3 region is CASSEGPHPFGTQYF. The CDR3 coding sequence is TGTGCCAGCAGTGAAGGTCCGCATCCGTTTGGGACCCAGTACTTC. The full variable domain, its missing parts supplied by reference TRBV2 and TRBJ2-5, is EPEVTQTPSHQVTQMGQEVILRCVPISNHLYFYWYRQILGQKVEFLVSFYNNEISEKSEIFDDQFSVERPDGSNFTLKIRSTKLEDSAMYFCASSEGPHPFGTQYFGPGTRLLVL.

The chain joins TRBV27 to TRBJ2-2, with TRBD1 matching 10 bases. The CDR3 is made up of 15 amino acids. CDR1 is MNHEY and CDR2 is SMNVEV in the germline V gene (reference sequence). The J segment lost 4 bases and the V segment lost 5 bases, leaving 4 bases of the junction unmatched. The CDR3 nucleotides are TGTGCCAGCAGTCCGCGGACAGGGGGCACCGGGGAGCTGTTTTTT. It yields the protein CASSPRTGGTGELFF.

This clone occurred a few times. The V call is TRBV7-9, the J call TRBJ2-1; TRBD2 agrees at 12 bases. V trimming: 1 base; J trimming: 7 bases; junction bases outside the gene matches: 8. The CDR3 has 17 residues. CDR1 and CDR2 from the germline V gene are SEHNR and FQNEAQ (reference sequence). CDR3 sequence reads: CASSLVASGGAFNEQFF. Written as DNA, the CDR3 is TGTGCCAGCAGCTTAGTTGCTAGCGGGGGGGCCTTTAATGAGCAGTTCTTC.

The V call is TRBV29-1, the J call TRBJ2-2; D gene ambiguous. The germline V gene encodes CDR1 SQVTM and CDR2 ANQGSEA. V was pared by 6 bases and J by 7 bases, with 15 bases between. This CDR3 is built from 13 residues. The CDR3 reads CSVRNGWDGELFF. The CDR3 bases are TGCAGCGTACGGAACGGGTGGGACGGGGAGCTGTTTTTT.

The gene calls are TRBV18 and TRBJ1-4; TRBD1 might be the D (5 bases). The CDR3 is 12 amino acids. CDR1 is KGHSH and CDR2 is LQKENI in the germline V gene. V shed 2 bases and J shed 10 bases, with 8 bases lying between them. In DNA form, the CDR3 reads TGTGCCAGCTCACCAGGGGCGGCAAAACTGTTTTTT. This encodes CASSPGAAKLFF.

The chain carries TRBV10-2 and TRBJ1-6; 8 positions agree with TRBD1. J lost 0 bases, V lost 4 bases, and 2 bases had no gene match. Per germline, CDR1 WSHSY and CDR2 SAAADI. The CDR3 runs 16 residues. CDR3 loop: CASSVTGGSYNSPLHF. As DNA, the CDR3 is TGCGCCAGCAGTGTCACAGGGGGCTCCTATAATTCACCCCTCCACTTT.

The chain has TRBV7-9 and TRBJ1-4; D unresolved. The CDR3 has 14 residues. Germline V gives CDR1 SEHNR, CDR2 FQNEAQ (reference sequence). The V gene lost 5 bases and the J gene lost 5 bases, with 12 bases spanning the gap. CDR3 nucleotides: TGTGCCAGCAGCCCCGGGTCCTCCAATGAAAAACTGTTTTTT. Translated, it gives CASSPGSSNEKLFF.

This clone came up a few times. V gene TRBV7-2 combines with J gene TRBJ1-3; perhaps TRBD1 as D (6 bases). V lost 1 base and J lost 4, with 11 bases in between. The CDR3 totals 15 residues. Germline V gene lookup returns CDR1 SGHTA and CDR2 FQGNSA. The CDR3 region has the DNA TGTGCCAGCAGCTTAGACACAGGGCTCGGAAACACCATATATTTT. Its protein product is CASSLDTGLGNTIYF.

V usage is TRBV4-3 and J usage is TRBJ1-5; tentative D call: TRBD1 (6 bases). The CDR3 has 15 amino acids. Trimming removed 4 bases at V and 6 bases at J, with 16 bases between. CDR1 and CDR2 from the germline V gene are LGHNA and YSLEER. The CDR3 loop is CASSPQQGAGQPQHF. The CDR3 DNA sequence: TGCGCCAGCAGCCCCCAACAGGGCGCGGGTCAGCCCCAGCATTTT.

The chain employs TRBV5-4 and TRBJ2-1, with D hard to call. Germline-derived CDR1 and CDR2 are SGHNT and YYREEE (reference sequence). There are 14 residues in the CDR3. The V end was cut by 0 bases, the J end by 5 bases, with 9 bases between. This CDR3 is CASSLVGLDNEQFF. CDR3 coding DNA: TGTGCCAGCAGCTTGGTTGGCCTAGACAATGAGCAGTTCTTC.

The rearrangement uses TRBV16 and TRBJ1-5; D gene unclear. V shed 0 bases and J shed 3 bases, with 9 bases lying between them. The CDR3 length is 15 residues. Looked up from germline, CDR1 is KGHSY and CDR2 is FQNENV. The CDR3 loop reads CASSQSHSSNQPQHF. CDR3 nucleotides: TGTGCCAGCAGCCAATCACACAGCTCCAATCAGCCCCAGCATTTT.

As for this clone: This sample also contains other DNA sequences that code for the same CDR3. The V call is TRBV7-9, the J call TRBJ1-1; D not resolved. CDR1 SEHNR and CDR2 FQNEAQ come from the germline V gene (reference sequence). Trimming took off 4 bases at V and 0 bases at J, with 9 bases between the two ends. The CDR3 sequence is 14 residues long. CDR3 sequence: CASSSWTVNTEAFF. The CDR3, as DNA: TGTGCCAGCAGCTCGTGGACGGTGAACACTGAAGCTTTCTTT.

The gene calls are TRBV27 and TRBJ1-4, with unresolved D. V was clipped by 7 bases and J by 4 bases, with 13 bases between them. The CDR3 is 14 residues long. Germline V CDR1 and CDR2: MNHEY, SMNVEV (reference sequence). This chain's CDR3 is CASTPGSFNEKLFF. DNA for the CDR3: TGTGCCAGCACCCCTGGGAGTTTTAATGAAAAACTGTTTTTT.

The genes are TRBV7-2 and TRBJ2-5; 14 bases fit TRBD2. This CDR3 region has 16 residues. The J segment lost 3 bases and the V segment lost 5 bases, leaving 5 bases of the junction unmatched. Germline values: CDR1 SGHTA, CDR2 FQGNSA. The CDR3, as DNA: TGTGCCAGCAGCATCAGACTAGCGGGGGGGAAAGAGACCCAGTACTTC. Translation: CASSIRLAGGKETQYF. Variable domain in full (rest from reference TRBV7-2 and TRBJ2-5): GAGVSQSPSNKVTEKGKDVELRCDPISGHTALYWYRQSLGQGLEFLIYFQGNSAPDKSGLPSDRFSAERTGGSVSTLTIQRTQQEDSAVYLCASSIRLAGGKETQYFGPGTRLLVL.

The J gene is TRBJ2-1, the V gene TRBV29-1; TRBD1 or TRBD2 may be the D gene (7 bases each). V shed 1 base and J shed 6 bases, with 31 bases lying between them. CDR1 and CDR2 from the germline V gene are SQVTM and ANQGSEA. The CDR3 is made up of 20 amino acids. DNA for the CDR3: TGCAGCGTTGAAGCCTGGGAGGGGGCCCTCTTTCTAGCTCTTGGCAATGAGCAGTTCTTC. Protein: CSVEAWEGALFLALGNEQFF.